These 14 T cell receptor beta chains were sequenced from one sample in a study of T cell changes during pregnancy in multiple sclerosis. The protocol was immunoSEQ multiplex PCR, while the TCRdb copy is restricted to in-frame clones and leaves out a portion. The data contain about 43,000 clones, roughly 88% of them singletons. The source material was peripheral blood, sampled in the second trimester of pregnancy. These receptors all come from a female donor in good health, enrolled as a control in a pregnancy study.

This clone was counted only a few times. The V gene is TRBV4-1, the J gene TRBJ1-6; 8 bases align to TRBD1. The CDR3 consists of 16 residues. Germline CDR1 reads MGHRA; CDR2 reads YSYEKL. The V segment lost 2 bases and the J segment 9 bases; nucleotides outside the gene matches: 9. The CDR3 bases are TGCGCCAGCAGCCAAACTGGAGGACAGGGTAGTTCACCCCTCCACTTT. It is translated as CASSQTGGQGSSPLHF.

The chain combines TRBV5-1 with TRBJ2-2, with 9 bases fitting TRBD2. The CDR3 runs to 16 residues. CDR1 and CDR2 (germline): SGHRS, YFSETQ. The V gene end was trimmed by 4 bases and the J gene end by 4 bases; junction bases not matched to a gene: 8. This chain's CDR3 is CASSLVAGASTGELFF. The CDR3 DNA is TGCGCCAGCAGCCTCGTAGCGGGAGCCTCCACCGGGGAGCTGTTTTTT.

The rearrangement joins TRBV29-1 to TRBJ1-2; possibly TRBD1 for D (5 bases). The CDR3 has 14 amino acids. CDR1 is SQVTM, CDR2 ANQGSEA, per germline. The V end was cut by 2 bases, the J end by 4 bases, with 14 bases between. The chain's CDR3 is CSVERGEEGYGYTF. The CDR3 DNA reads as TGCAGCGTTGAACGAGGGGAGGAGGGCTATGGCTACACCTTC.

The chain links TRBV10-3 to TRBJ2-6, with D perhaps matching TRBD1 (6 bases). V gave up 10 bases and J gave up 0 bases, with 16 bases separating them. The CDR3 runs 16 residues. Per germline, CDR1 ENHRY and CDR2 SYGVKD. In DNA, the CDR3 is TGTGCCACGAACGCAGGGGCTATCTCTGGGGCCAACGTCCTGACTTTC. Translated: CATNAGAISGANVLTF.

J is TRBJ1-5 and V is TRBV27; 7 nucleotides match TRBD1. Germline loops: CDR1 MNHEY, CDR2 SMNVEV (reference sequence). The CDR3 is 14 amino acids. Trimming removed 5 bases from V and 6 bases from J; junction bases left unmatched: 7. The CDR3 coding sequence is TGTGCCAGCAGTGTAACAGGGGTGAGTCAGCCCCAGCATTTT. As protein: CASSVTGVSQPQHF.

The chain joins TRBV2 to TRBJ1-1, with a tentative D call TRBD1 (5 bases). CDR3 length: 13 residues. The germline gives CDR1 SNHLY, CDR2 FYNNEI. V was pared by 5 bases and J by 8 bases, with 15 bases between. CDR3 DNA: TGTGCCAGCAGTTCGTACGACAGAGGAGAAGCTTTCTTT. Its protein product is CASSSYDRGEAFF. Together with reference TRBV2 and TRBJ1-1, the CDR3 gives the full variable domain: EPEVTQTPSHQVTQMGQEVILRCVPISNHLYFYWYRQILGQKVEFLVSFYNNEISEKSEIFDDQFSVERPDGSNFTLKIRSTKLEDSAMYFCASSSYDRGEAFFGQGTRLTVV.

The chain carries TRBV7-2 and TRBJ2-3; no firm D call. Trimming shortened V by 0 bases and J by 8 bases, and 18 bases separated the two germline ends. The CDR3 contains 16 residues. CDR1 SGHTA and CDR2 FQGNSA come from the germline V gene. In DNA form, the CDR3 reads TGTGCCAGCAGCTTAGCGCACTCGGGTGCCTCACGTACGCAGTATTTT. It translates to CASSLAHSGASRTQYF.

For the CDR3, the DNA is TGTGCCAGCAGCTCGGGGCAGGGCGAGGGGGGCAATCAGCCCCAGCATTTT. It yields the protein CASSSGQGEGGNQPQHF. The V call is TRBV11-2, the J call TRBJ1-5, with D possibly matching TRBD1 (6 bases). V was clipped by 4 bases and J by 2 bases, with 18 bases between them. Germline V CDR1 and CDR2: SGHAT, FQNNGV. The CDR3 spans 17 residues.

This chain connects TRBV7-2 to TRBJ1-2; unclear D gene. The CDR3 has 12 residues. Germline CDR1 and CDR2: SGHTA and FQGNSA. Trimming cost V 5 bases and J 10 bases, with 14 bases left between them. The CDR3 coding sequence is TGTGCCAGCAGCGAAAGTGGCAGTATCTACACCTTC. This sequence encodes CASSESGSIYTF.

CDR3 residues: CASRLQGAGEKLFF. As DNA, the CDR3 is TGTGCCAGCAGATTACAGGGGGCGGGGGAAAAACTGTTTTTT. This chain connects TRBV6-6 to TRBJ1-4, with 9 bases aligning to TRBD1. Germline-derived CDR1 and CDR2 are MNHNY and SVGAGI (reference sequence). V lost 6 bases and J lost 8; bases outside the gene matches: 7. This CDR3 has 14 amino acids.

The chain uses TRBV19 and TRBJ2-2; TRBD1 matches at 8 bases. V trimming: 3 bases; J trimming: 6 bases; junction bases outside the gene matches: 3. CDR1 LNHDA and CDR2 SQIVND come from the germline V gene (reference sequence). The CDR3 extends over 14 amino acids. The CDR3 sequence: CASSIQGAAGELFF. CDR3 coding DNA: TGTGCCAGTAGTATTCAGGGGGCCGCCGGGGAGCTGTTTTTT. The full variable domain, rest sourced from reference TRBV19 and TRBJ2-2, is DGGITQSPKYLFRKEGQNVTLSCEQNLNHDAMYWYRQDPGQGLRLIYYSQIVNDFQKGDIAEGYSVSREKKESFPLTVTSAQKNPTAFYLCASSIQGAAGELFFGEGSRLTVL.

The chain employs TRBV10-3 and TRBJ1-5; TRBD1 matches 8 bases. The CDR3 runs to 16 residues. Trimming cost V 11 bases and J 6 bases; bases outside gene matches: 18. Germline CDR1 is ENHRY and CDR2 is SYGVKD. The CDR3 DNA sequence: TGTGCCTCGGGCCCGGGACAGGATTCAGCGGGTCAGCCCCAGCATTTT. Its protein product is CASGPGQDSAGQPQHF.

The rearrangement links TRBV6-1 to TRBJ2-2; 12 bases agree with TRBD1. Losses at the gene ends were 4 bases for V and 3 bases for J; bases not matched to a gene: 6. Germline V lookup: CDR1 MNHNS, CDR2 SASEGT. The CDR3 totals 17 residues. The CDR3 DNA reads as TGTGCCAGCAGTGGCCGGGACAGGGGGCACGACACCGGGGAGCTGTTTTTT. This translates into CASSGRDRGHDTGELFF.

The chain carries TRBV7-8 and TRBJ1-2; D is uncertain. The germline V and J ends were trimmed by 3 bases and 2 bases, with 7 bases remaining between them. The V gene's germline CDR1 is SGHVS and CDR2 FQNEAQ. This CDR3 is 13 amino acids long. This CDR3 reads CASSFNSNYGYTF. The CDR3 nucleotides are TGTGCCAGCAGCTTTAACAGCAACTATGGCTACACCTTC.